This is a list of T cell receptor beta chains from one sample in a study of OX40 agonist ivuxolimab in advanced cancers. Repertoires were generated with immunoSEQ multiplex PCR, while TCRdb's copy carries only in-frame clones and drops some. Of 45,000 to 50,000 clones listed, 85% to 90% are singletons. Specimen: CD4+ or CD8+ T cells sorted from blood, collected in a trial of the OX40 agonist ivuxolimab. All receptors come from an adult with an advanced solid tumor such as melanoma, head and neck, liver or kidney cancer. Both conserved end residues are part of each CDR3. A D gene is named only where the DNA matches it firmly. Rows may omit the clone size; those that give it use once, few, many or a size class.

DNA	CDR3	V	size	J	D
TGTGCCAGCAGACCCGGACTAGCTAACACCGGGGAGCTGTTTTTT	CASRPGLANTGELFF	TRBV7-3	NA	TRBJ2-2	TRBD2
TGTGCCAGCAGTTACTCTAGTGGGCTCACTGAAGCTTTCTTT	CASSYSSGLTEAFF	TRBV6-5	few	TRBJ1-1	NA
TGTGCCAGCAGTACCGGGACTTCCTACAATGAGCAGTTCTTC	CASSTGTSYNEQFF	TRBV6-1	NA	TRBJ2-1	NA
TGTGCCAGCTCACCTAGGACTAGCGGGAGCGCAGATACGCAGTATTTT	CASSPRTSGSADTQYF	TRBV18	NA	TRBJ2-3	TRBD2
TGTGCCATCAGTGACAGGAATAGGGGGCAAGAGACCCAGTACTTC	CAISDRNRGQETQYF	TRBV10-3	NA	TRBJ2-5	NA
TGTGCCAGCAGCTCCGACGGGCCAACCTACAATGAGCAGTTCTTC	CASSSDGPTYNEQFF	TRBV5-5	NA	TRBJ2-1	NA
TGTGCCAGCAGCTTGGCCGGATCTACAGAGACCCAGTACTTC	CASSLAGSTETQYF	TRBV5-4	NA	TRBJ2-5	NA
TGTGCCAGCAGCGCCTACCGGACTAGCGGGAGGGAATACAATGAGCAGTTCTTC	CASSAYRTSGREYNEQFF	TRBV9	NA	TRBJ2-1	TRBD2
TGCGCCAGCAGCCTCCAAGGGGGGAGTCGCACCGGGGAGCTGTTTTTT	CASSLQGGSRTGELFF	TRBV5-1	few	TRBJ2-2	NA
TGTGCCAGCAGCGTAACCACTAGCACAGATACGCAGTATTTT	CASSVTTSTDTQYF	TRBV7-2	few	TRBJ2-3	NA
TGTGCCAGCAGCCCGACAGGGGTTCTGACAGATACGCAGTATTTT	CASSPTGVLTDTQYF	TRBV9	NA	TRBJ2-3	TRBD1
TGCGCCAGCAGCCAGACCACCGCAGGGAGGTACGAGCAGTACTTC	CASSQTTAGRYEQYF	TRBV4-3	few	TRBJ2-7	NA
TGTGCCAGTAGTATCGGACAGGATAACTCCTACGAGCAGTACTTC	CASSIGQDNSYEQYF	TRBV19	NA	TRBJ2-7	TRBD1
TGTGCCAGCAGCCAAACCAACAGAGGACAGGGGACTTTCTTT	CASSQTNRGQGTFF	TRBV7-9	NA	TRBJ1-1	TRBD1
TGTGCCAGCAGCTCGGACAGGGGCTTCTATGGCTACACCTTC	CASSSDRGFYGYTF	TRBV5-4	NA	TRBJ1-2	TRBD1
TGTGCCAGCAGCTCCGCGGGGACAACCTACGAGCAGTACTTC	CASSSAGTTYEQYF	TRBV7-2	NA	TRBJ2-7	NA
TGTGCCAGCAGTTACTGGGGGTCCGAGCAGTACTTC	CASSYWGSEQYF	TRBV6-6	NA	TRBJ2-7	NA
TGTGCCAGCAGAACCGGACTAGCGGGAGGCGAGCAGTACTTC	CASRTGLAGGEQYF	TRBV5-4	NA	TRBJ2-7	TRBD2
TGTGCCAGTACCGGGGGGGCTATGAACACTGAAGCTTTCTTT	CASTGGAMNTEAFF	TRBV19	NA	TRBJ1-1	NA
TGCGCCAGCAGCCCGTACGGGGGGTCGAACACCGGGGAGCTGTTTTTT	CASSPYGGSNTGELFF	TRBV5-1	NA	TRBJ2-2	TRBD2
TGTGCCAGCAGTGATTCCGGGACTATTTACAATGAGCAGTTCTTC	CASSDSGTIYNEQFF	TRBV6-1	NA	TRBJ2-1	TRBD2
TGCGCCAGCAGCGCAAACCTCCGGGGTGGTGGGGCCAACGTCCTGACTTTC	CASSANLRGGGANVLTF	TRBV5-1	once	TRBJ2-6	NA
TGCGCCAGCAGCCCAGGGGACAGTTACAATGAGCAGTTCTTC	CASSPGDSYNEQFF	TRBV5-1	NA	TRBJ2-1	TRBD1
TGCGCCAGCAGCACGGGACAGGGCGATCAGCCCCAGCATTTT	CASSTGQGDQPQHF	TRBV5-1	NA	TRBJ1-5	TRBD1
TGTGCCAGCAGCCTGGACAGGGCGGTAGAAGTCTATGGCTACACCTTC	CASSLDRAVEVYGYTF	TRBV14	NA	TRBJ1-2	TRBD1
TGTGCCAGTAGTAAGTTCACTTTGAACACCGGGGAGCTGTTTTTT	CASSKFTLNTGELFF	TRBV19	NA	TRBJ2-2	NA
TGTGCCAGCAGCGCGAGATCCGGGACAGGGGATGAAAAACTGTTTTTT	CASSARSGTGDEKLFF	TRBV9	once	TRBJ1-4	TRBD1
TGTGCCAGCAGTTACTCGACACAGCTCATGAACACTGAAGCTTTCTTT	CASSYSTQLMNTEAFF	TRBV6-5	once	TRBJ1-1	NA
TGTGCCAGCAGCGTTCCCGTCCAAGGGGGCGGAATGGGGAACACTGAAGCTTTCTTT	CASSVPVQGGGMGNTEAFF	TRBV9	NA	TRBJ1-1	TRBD1
TGTGCCAGCAGTGAAACGCCGACTGGACTAGCGGGAGGGTCCAAAAACATTCAGTACTTC	CASSETPTGLAGGSKNIQYF	TRBV6-1	NA	TRBJ2-4	TRBD2
TGTGCCAGCAGTCTTCGACTTGGCCCAGATACGCAGTATTTT	CASSLRLGPDTQYF	TRBV27	NA	TRBJ2-3	NA
TGTGCCAGCAGCATTAAGACAGGGTCGCACTTC	CASSIKTGSHF	TRBV2	few	TRBJ2-7	TRBD1
TGTGCCAGCAGCACGCATCTAACACCAAATCAGCCCCAGCATTTT	CASSTHLTPNQPQHF	TRBV7-2	NA	TRBJ1-5	NA
TGTGCCAGCAGGGGAGTCGGGCGGACTGAAGCTTTCTTT	CASRGVGRTEAFF	TRBV6-5	NA	TRBJ1-1	NA
TGTGCCTGGTTCGACAGTGCCGTCTCCTACGAGCAGTACTTC	CAWFDSAVSYEQYF	TRBV30	NA	TRBJ2-7	NA
TGTGCCAGTAGCCCCCTACCGAACGACAATGAGCAGTTCTTC	CASSPLPNDNEQFF	TRBV19	NA	TRBJ2-1	NA
TGCGCCAGCAGTTTCCAGGCCGTAACCTCAGGGACTGGAAACACCATATATTTT	CASSFQAVTSGTGNTIYF	TRBV4-3	NA	TRBJ1-3	NA
TGTGCCAGCAGCTTAGACTACAGGGCGGCAGATACGCAGTATTTT	CASSLDYRAADTQYF	TRBV7-9	NA	TRBJ2-3	NA
TGTGCCAGCAGCTGGGGACTAGCGGGGGAAGAGACCCAGTACTTC	CASSWGLAGEETQYF	TRBV11-2	NA	TRBJ2-5	TRBD2
TGTGGCGTGACGCCCACCCAGGGGCGCGGGGGTTCGGGCTACGAGCAGTACTTC	CGVTPTQGRGGSGYEQYF	TRBV30	NA	TRBJ2-7	NA
TGTGCCAGCAGTTATCCCTCGGGCGTCCAGTACTTC	CASSYPSGVQYF	TRBV6-5	NA	TRBJ2-5	NA
TGTGCCAGCAGCTTAGCCGGTTCAGGGGGCTACGAGCAGTACTTC	CASSLAGSGGYEQYF	TRBV5-4	NA	TRBJ2-7	TRBD1
TGTGCCAGCAGCTTGGGGACAGGGCACTCGAACACTGAAGCTTTCTTT	CASSLGTGHSNTEAFF	TRBV5-5	NA	TRBJ1-1	TRBD1
TGTGCCAGCAGCCCTATTAGCAATGAGCAGTTCTTC	CASSPISNEQFF	TRBV11-1	once	TRBJ2-1	NA
TGCGCCAGCGGGGGAGAAGGGGGGAGAAGCTATGGCTACACCTTC	CASGGEGGRSYGYTF	TRBV4-1	once	TRBJ1-2	NA
TGTGCCAGCAGCCTGGGGTACACCGGGGAGCTGTTTTTT	CASSLGYTGELFF	TRBV5-4	NA	TRBJ2-2	NA
TGTGCCAGCAGTTCCTCCTCCTTTGGGGCCTCTTTCGGGGAGACCCAGTACTTC	CASSSSSFGASFGETQYF	TRBV27	NA	TRBJ2-5	NA
TGCGCCAGCAGCACAAGACAGGGTGGGGATCAGCCCCAGCATTTT	CASSTRQGGDQPQHF	TRBV4-1	NA	TRBJ1-5	TRBD1
TGTGCCAGCAGCGAGGAGTTGGGGAGGGCTGGTACGCAGTATTTT	CASSEELGRAGTQYF	TRBV7-2	NA	TRBJ2-3	TRBD2
TGTGCCAGCAGTCTCGACAGGGGGGACCAGCCCCAGCATTTT	CASSLDRGDQPQHF	TRBV6-5	few	TRBJ1-5	TRBD1
TGTGCCAGCAGCTTTGGGCAGACAGATGGCTACACCTTC	CASSFGQTDGYTF	TRBV7-2	NA	TRBJ1-2	NA